Reported below is one T cell receptor (beta chain). Patients from Seattle were sampled longitudinally, starting during active infection. The junction had 1 base not matched to a gene; V was cut back by 1 base and J by 3 bases. The CDR3 has 14 amino acids. Germline V gene lookup returns CDR1 SGHAT and CDR2 FQNNGV. This sample stems from a study of blood T cell repertoires in COVID-19. Study summary: The United States, Italy and Spain supplied acute and convalescent COVID-19 samples. PBMCs, B-cell-depleted T cells, or T cells provided the cDNA or gDNA that made up the material.

Per the study methods: Estimation of nucleated cell counts was performed using reference gene primer amplification. This table comes from immunoSEQ multiplex PCR, and its TCRdb copy is limited to in-frame clones, with some not included. V and J calls plus clone size are reproduced from that table; the DNA served to infer D and trimming. Among 30,000 to 40,000 clones listed, more than 65% were seen once. Sequenced input: peripheral blood. The receptor was derived from a man aged 70 or older with COVID-19, enrolled during active disease. The V gene is TRBV11-2, the J gene TRBJ2-3, with TRBD2 identical over 7 bases. The CDR3 protein is CASSLVAGTDTQYF. Written as DNA, the CDR3 is TGTGCCAGCAGCTTAGTAGCGGGTACAGATACGCAGTATTTT.